Detailed here is one TCR beta chain. The antigen remains unidentified. The sample is drawn from a study of T cells after posttransplantation cyclophosphamide. Assay: immunoSEQ multiplex PCR; the TCRdb copy retains only in-frame clones and omits some. The sample holds about 21,000 clones, roughly 98% seen once. On the day of bone marrow donation, the related graft donor provided peripheral blood. The naive gate required viable CD3+CD4+ or CD3+CD8+ cells with CCR7+CD45RA+CD45RO-CD95-CD27+CD28+ phenotype. Study results and limitations: Donor-recipient repertoire similarity was low at 1-2 months, rising over year one. Skin or GI-infiltrating T cells shared few TRB sequences with blood.

The source is a man aged 40-50 years in good health, CMV-negative, and a related stem cell transplant donor. Sequencing was performed on naive CD8+ T cells sorted from PBMCs.

The CDR3 DNA is TGTGCCAGCAGCTCGACAGGAGCGGTGTTAGGCAATCAGCCCCAGCATTTT. It is translated as CASSSTGAVLGNQPQHF. The rearrangement uses TRBV7-8 and TRBJ1-5; D is perhaps TRBD1 (6 bases). V lost 4 bases and J 2 bases, leaving 18 bases between the germline ends. The CDR3 sequence is 17 residues long. Germline V gene sequence: CDR1 SGHVS, CDR2 FQNEAQ.